This TCR beta chain was recovered during a study of T-cell memory formation after mild COVID-19. This clonotype was found a few times. Its antigen is unidentified. TCRdb used MiXCR to reprocess the 5' RACE reads, holding one entry per CDR3 protein. The profile covers approximately 48,000 distinct CDR3 sequences, with around 7.3% appearing a single time and roughly 1.4% taken by the ten largest. Study observations and caveats: Contracting CD4+ clones lay largely in CM and EM, with CD8+ ones residing in EMRA. Clones contracting over day 15 to 85 were CD4/CD8 balanced, with later expanders leaning CD4+.

V lost 0 bases and J lost 8, with 26 bases in between. The CDR3 has 19 residues. Germline V gene data show CDR1 as SGHRS and CDR2 as YFSETQ. The J gene is TRBJ2-2, the V gene TRBV5-1; D is ambiguous. Sample: PBMCs or a T cell subset sorted from them (not recorded which). The TCR comes from a man aged 18 to 30 who had mild COVID-19 (a few samples of this study predate the infection). Cell type and time point are not known. The CDR3 is CASSLAPGTPPSPRGELFF. The CDR3 DNA is TGCGCCAGCAGCTTGGCTCCAGGAACTCCACCTTCACCTCGTGGGGAGCTGTTTTTT.